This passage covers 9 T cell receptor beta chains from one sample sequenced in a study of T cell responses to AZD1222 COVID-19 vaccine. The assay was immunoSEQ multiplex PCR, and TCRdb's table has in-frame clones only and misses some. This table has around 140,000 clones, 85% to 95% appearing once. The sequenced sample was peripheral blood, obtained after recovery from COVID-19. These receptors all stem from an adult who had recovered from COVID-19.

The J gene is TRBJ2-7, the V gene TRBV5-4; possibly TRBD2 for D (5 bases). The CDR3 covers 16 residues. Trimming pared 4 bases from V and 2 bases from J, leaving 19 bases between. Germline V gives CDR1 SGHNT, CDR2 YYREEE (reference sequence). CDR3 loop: CASSQMSGRRAYEQYF. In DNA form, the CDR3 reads TGTGCCAGCAGCCAAATGAGCGGCCGCAGAGCCTACGAGCAGTACTTC.

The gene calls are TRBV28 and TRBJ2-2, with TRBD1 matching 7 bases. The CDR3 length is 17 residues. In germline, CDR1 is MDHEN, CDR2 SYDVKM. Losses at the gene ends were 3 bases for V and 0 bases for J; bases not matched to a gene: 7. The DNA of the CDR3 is TGTGCCAGCAGTTTCACCCCCGGGACAGCGAACACCGGGGAGCTGTTTTTT. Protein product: CASSFTPGTANTGELFF.

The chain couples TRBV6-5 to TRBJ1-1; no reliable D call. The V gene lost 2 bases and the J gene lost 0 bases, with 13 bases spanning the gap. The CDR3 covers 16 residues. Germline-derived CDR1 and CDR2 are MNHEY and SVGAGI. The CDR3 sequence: CASSYTPSPMNTEAFF. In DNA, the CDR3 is TGTGCCAGCAGTTACACCCCATCACCTATGAACACTGAAGCTTTCTTT.

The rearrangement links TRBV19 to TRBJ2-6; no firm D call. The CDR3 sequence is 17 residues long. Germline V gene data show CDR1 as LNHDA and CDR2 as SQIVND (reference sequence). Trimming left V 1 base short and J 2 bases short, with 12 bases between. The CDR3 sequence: CASSIVGPGPGANVLTF. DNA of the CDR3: TGTGCCAGTAGTATAGTGGGCCCAGGACCTGGGGCCAACGTCCTGACTTTC.

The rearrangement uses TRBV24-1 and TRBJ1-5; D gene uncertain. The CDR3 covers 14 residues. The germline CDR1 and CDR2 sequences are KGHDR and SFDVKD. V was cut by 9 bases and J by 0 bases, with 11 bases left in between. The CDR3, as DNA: TGTGCCACCGGAGACACGGGTAGCAATCAGCCCCAGCATTTT. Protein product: CATGDTGSNQPQHF.

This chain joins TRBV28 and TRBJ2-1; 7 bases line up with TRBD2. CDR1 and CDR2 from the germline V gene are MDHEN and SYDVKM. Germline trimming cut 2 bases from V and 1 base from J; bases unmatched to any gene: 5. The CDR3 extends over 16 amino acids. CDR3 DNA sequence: TGTGCCAGCAGTTTACGTCGCGGGAGATCCTACAATGAGCAGTTCTTC. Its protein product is CASSLRRGRSYNEQFF. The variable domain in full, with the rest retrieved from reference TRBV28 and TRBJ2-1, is DVKVTQSSRYLVKRTGEKVFLECVQDMDHENMFWYRQDPGLGLRLIYFSYDVKMKEKGDIPEGYSVSREKKERFSLILESASTNQTSMYLCASSLRRGRSYNEQFFGPGTRLTVL.

DNA of the CDR3: TGTGCCAGCAGCGTAGGACAGGGCTATCAGCCCCAGCATTTT. It is translated as CASSVGQGYQPQHF. The chain is built from TRBV9 and TRBJ1-5; 7 nucleotides line up with TRBD1. CDR1 is SGDLS and CDR2 is YYNGEE in the germline V gene. The V segment lost 0 bases and the J segment 5 bases; nucleotides outside the gene matches: 2. The CDR3 consists of 14 residues.

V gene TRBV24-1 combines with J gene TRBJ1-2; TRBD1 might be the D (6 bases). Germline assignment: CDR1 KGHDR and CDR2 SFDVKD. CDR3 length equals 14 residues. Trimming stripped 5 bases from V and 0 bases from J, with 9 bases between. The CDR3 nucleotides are TGTGCCACCAGTGGTACAGGGACTAACTATGGCTACACCTTC. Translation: CATSGTGTNYGYTF.

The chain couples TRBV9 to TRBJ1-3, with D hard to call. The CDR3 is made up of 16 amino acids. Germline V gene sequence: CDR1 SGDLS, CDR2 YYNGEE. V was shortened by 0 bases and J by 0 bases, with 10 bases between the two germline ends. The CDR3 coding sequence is TGTGCCAGCAGCGTAGAATCAGCACTCTCTGGAAACACCATATATTTT. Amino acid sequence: CASSVESALSGNTIYF. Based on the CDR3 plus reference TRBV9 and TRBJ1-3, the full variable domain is DSGVTQTPKHLITATGQRVTLRCSPRSGDLSVYWYQQSLDQGLQFLIQYYNGEERAKGNILERFSAQQFPDLHSELNLSSLELGDSALYFCASSVESALSGNTIYFGEGSWLTVV.